These 31 T cell receptor beta chains originate from one sample sequenced in a study of blood T cell repertoires in COVID-19. Sequenced by immunoSEQ multiplex PCR; TCRdb stores in-frame clones only, minus some. The data show 150,000 to 200,000 clones, approximately 92% seen once. Input material: peripheral blood. The receptors derive from a woman aged 45 to 65 with acute or convalescent COVID-19.

The chain links TRBV4-3 to TRBJ1-3; D not resolved. Trimming took 0 bases from V and 4 from J, leaving 4 bases between them. The CDR3 runs 13 residues. In germline, CDR1 is LGHNA, CDR2 YSLEER. The CDR3 is CASSQDEGNTIYF. CDR3 nucleotides: TGCGCCAGCAGCCAAGATGAGGGAAACACCATATATTTT.

The chain employs TRBV11-2 and TRBJ2-3, with 11 bases matching TRBD2. CDR3 length: 13 amino acids. Trimming cost V 2 bases and J 11 bases; bases outside gene matches: 3. Germline V gene lookup returns CDR1 SGHAT and CDR2 FQNNGV. The CDR3 loop is CASSLTSGRVQYF. The CDR3 DNA follows: TGTGCCAGCAGCTTAACTAGCGGGAGAGTGCAGTATTTT. The full variable domain, rest sourced from reference TRBV11-2 and TRBJ2-3, is EAGVAQSPRYKIIEKRQSVAFWCNPISGHATLYWYQQILGQGPKLLIQFQNNGVVDDSQLPKDRFSAERLKGVDSTLKIQPAKLEDSAVYLCASSLTSGRVQYFGPGTRLTVL.

The chain joins TRBV5-8 to TRBJ1-5; TRBD1 aligns across 7 bases. Germline-derived CDR1 and CDR2 are SGHTS and YDEGEE. J gave up 4 bases and V 4 bases, and 2 bases lay outside the gene matches. The CDR3 runs 13 residues. CDR3 nucleotides: TGTGCCAGCAGCATGGACAGGAATCAGCCCCAGCATTTT. It encodes CASSMDRNQPQHF.

This chain links TRBV7-9 with TRBJ1-1; D possibly corresponds to TRBD1 (6 bases). The CDR3 is 15 residues long. With 5 bases removed from V and 1 base from J, the gap between germline ends came to 14 bases. CDR1 and CDR2 from the germline V gene are SEHNR and FQNEAQ (reference sequence). The CDR3, as DNA: TGTGCCAGCAGCCCCAGTGGGGGGGCGAACACTGAAGCTTTCTTT. It yields the protein CASSPSGGANTEAFF.

This clone showed up just once. The chain employs TRBV7-3 and TRBJ1-6; possible D gene TRBD1, 6 bases. Germline V lookup: CDR1 SGHTA, CDR2 FQGTGA. CDR3 length: 14 residues. V lost 6 bases to trimming and J lost 6 bases, with 12 bases between them. In DNA, the CDR3 is TGTGCCAGCAGTTCGACAGGCCCTAATTCACCCCTCCACTTT. Its protein is CASSSTGPNSPLHF. The full variable domain, rest sourced from reference TRBV7-3 and TRBJ1-6, is GAGVSQTPSNKVTEKGKYVELRCDPISGHTALYWYRQSLGQGPEFLIYFQGTGAADDSGLPNDRFFAVRPEGSVSTLKIQRTERGDSAVYLCASSSTGPNSPLHFGNGTRLTVT.

V usage is TRBV30 and J usage is TRBJ1-2, with TRBD1 as a possible D gene (6 bases). The CDR3 has 12 residues. Trimming removed 0 bases at V and 8 bases at J, with 10 bases between. CDR1 and CDR2 (germline): GTSNPN, SVGIG (reference sequence). CDR3 sequence: CAWSVQGRGYTF. The CDR3 DNA reads TGTGCCTGGAGTGTACAGGGAAGAGGCTACACCTTC.

The V gene is TRBV7-2, the J gene TRBJ2-7; 8 bases are a match to TRBD1. Per the germline V gene, CDR1 is SGHTA and CDR2 is FQGNSA. The CDR3 spans 18 residues. With V trimmed by 6 bases and J by 4 bases, 20 bases remained unmatched. CDR3 DNA sequence: TGTGCCAGCAGGGGACAGGCCGAGGTCGGGGGATGGATTTACGAGCAGTACTTC. This sequence encodes CASRGQAEVGGWIYEQYF.

This sequence joins TRBV4-2 and TRBJ2-3; 8 nucleotides line up with TRBD2. The germline V gene has CDR1 LGHNA and CDR2 YNFKEQ. Unmatched junction bases numbered 6, after V lost 0 bases and J lost 4 bases. CDR3 length equals 16 residues. DNA for the CDR3: TGTGCCAGCAGCCAAGATAAGTTCGGGGGGGCAGATACGCAGTATTTT. Amino acid sequence: CASSQDKFGGADTQYF.

The chain uses TRBV3-1 (or the pseudogene TRBV3-2) and TRBJ1-1; D unclear. The germline V gene has CDR1 LGHDT and CDR2 YNNKEL (reference sequence). This CDR3 contains 16 residues. Trimming pared 4 bases from V and 0 bases from J, leaving 15 bases between. The CDR3 coding sequence is TGTGCCAGCAGCCTCGGCGGCTTTAGTATGAACACTGAAGCTTTCTTT. This encodes CASSLGGFSMNTEAFF.

This chain links TRBV20-1 with TRBJ2-7; D might be TRBD1 (5 bases). CDR1 and CDR2 (germline): DFQATT, SNEGSKA (reference sequence). Trimming cost V 3 bases and J 0 bases, with 24 bases left between them. CDR3 size: 18 residues. As DNA, the CDR3 is TGCAGTGCTAGTGACTTAGGGCAGGGAAAAAAGGGCTCCTACGAGCAGTACTTC. This translates into CSASDLGQGKKGSYEQYF.

This rearrangement joins TRBV5-1 to TRBJ1-6; D is undetermined. Germline V lookup: CDR1 SGHRS, CDR2 YFSETQ. This CDR3 spans 14 amino acids. Trimming took off 4 bases at V and 7 bases at J, with 12 bases between the two ends. CDR3 loop: CASSLYEENSPLHF. CDR3 sequence (DNA): TGCGCCAGCAGCCTATACGAAGAGAATTCACCCCTCCACTTT.

This chain links TRBV20-1 with TRBJ1-2; D gene unclear. The V gene lost 3 bases and the J gene lost 8 bases, with 22 bases spanning the gap. This CDR3 spans 15 amino acids. CDR1 is DFQATT and CDR2 is SNEGSKA in the germline V gene (reference sequence). CDR3 residues: CSASSGGRTAGGYTF. CDR3 DNA: TGCAGTGCTAGTTCCGGAGGGCGAACTGCGGGAGGCTACACCTTC.

The J gene is TRBJ1-1, the V gene TRBV5-1; tentatively, D is TRBD1 (6 bases). Germline V lookup: CDR1 SGHRS, CDR2 YFSETQ. The length of the CDR3 is 17 residues. V was pared by 4 bases and J by 0 bases, with 19 bases between. The CDR3, as DNA: TGCGCCAGCAGCCCGACAACAGGGCACCAACTGAACACTGAAGCTTTCTTT. Protein: CASSPTTGHQLNTEAFF. The full variable domain, completed using reference TRBV5-1 and TRBJ1-1, is KAGVTQTPRYLIKTRGQQVTLSCSPISGHRSVSWYQQTPGQGLQFLFEYFSETQRNKGNFPGRFSGRQFSNSRSEMNVSTLELGDSALYLCASSPTTGHQLNTEAFFGQGTRLTVV.

The rearrangement joins TRBV27 to TRBJ2-5, with 9 bases that match TRBD1. The CDR3 covers 14 residues. Germline-derived CDR1 and CDR2 are MNHEY and SMNVEV (reference sequence). V dropped 5 bases and J dropped 7; count of bases not matched to a gene: 8. CDR3 DNA sequence: TGTGCCAGCAGTCAGGGACAGGGCCAGGGGACCCAGTACTTC. Its protein product is CASSQGQGQGTQYF.

This rearrangement joins TRBV5-4 to TRBJ1-6; 7 bases map to TRBD1. The V gene's germline CDR1 is SGHNT and CDR2 YYREEE (reference sequence). Trimming cost V 5 bases and J 9 bases; bases outside gene matches: 11. The CDR3 sequence is 15 residues long. The CDR3 DNA follows: TGTGCCAGCAGGCCCGGGACAGAGGTTGGTTCACCCCTCCACTTT. This sequence encodes CASRPGTEVGSPLHF.

The chain recombines TRBV7-2 with TRBJ2-7, with D tentatively TRBD1 (5 bases). Germline assignment: CDR1 SGHTA and CDR2 FQGNSA. The V and J ends lost 7 bases and 3 bases respectively, with 13 bases between them. The CDR3 has 13 amino acids. The CDR3 DNA reads TGTGCCAGCACCTCGACACAGGTCTACGAGCAGTACTTC. It codes for CASTSTQVYEQYF.

This chain connects TRBV6-5 to TRBJ2-5, with TRBD1 matching 10 bases. Germline V gives CDR1 MNHEY, CDR2 SVGAGI. V was clipped by 5 bases and J by 2 bases; unmatched bases: 5. CDR3 size: 15 residues. Here the CDR3 reads CASSRRDRGQETQYF. The CDR3 region has the DNA TGTGCCAGCAGTCGCCGGGACAGGGGACAAGAGACCCAGTACTTC.

This chain joins TRBV12-3 or TRBV12-4 and TRBJ1-2; D remains ambiguous. V was clipped by 3 bases and J by 8 bases, with 10 bases between them. CDR3 size: 12 residues. The CDR3 DNA follows: TGTGCCAGCAGTTTGATGCGCGGAGGCTACACCTTC. This sequence encodes CASSLMRGGYTF.

The chain links TRBV7-9 to TRBJ2-7; D uncertain. Trimming cost V 3 bases and J 0 bases, with 9 bases left between them. Germline V gives CDR1 SEHNR, CDR2 FQNEAQ (reference sequence). The CDR3 sequence is 14 residues long. The CDR3, as DNA: TGTGCCAGCAGCTTTACCAAGAGCTCCTACGAGCAGTACTTC. Amino acids: CASSFTKSSYEQYF.

The J gene is TRBJ1-1, the V gene TRBV20-1; D remains ambiguous. The CDR3 extends over 11 amino acids. Trimming took 0 bases from V and 7 from J, leaving 6 bases between them. Germline lookup yields CDR1 DFQATT and CDR2 SNEGSKA (reference sequence). CDR3 sequence reads: CSARDPNEAFF. In DNA, the CDR3 is TGCAGTGCTAGAGATCCAAATGAAGCTTTCTTT.

CDR3 nucleotide sequence: TGTGCCAGCAGCCAAGATCCCTCTCGGGGGGCAGGCGAGCAGTACTTC. It encodes CASSQDPSRGAGEQYF. The rearrangement uses TRBV3-1 (or the pseudogene TRBV3-2) and TRBJ2-7, with D possibly TRBD2 on 7 matching bases. Trimming cost V 0 bases and J 6 bases, with 18 bases left between them. The CDR3 extends over 16 amino acids. The germline gives CDR1 LGHDT, CDR2 YNNKEL (reference sequence).

This chain uses TRBV7-9 with TRBJ1-4, with a weak D call TRBD1 (6 bases). V was trimmed by 0 bases and J by 8 bases, leaving 13 bases between them. CDR3 length: 15 amino acids. The germline V gene encodes CDR1 SEHNR and CDR2 FQNEAQ (reference sequence). The CDR3 DNA follows: TGTGCCAGCAGCTTAGCAGGCCAGGGGAGAGAAAAACTGTTTTTT. Its translation: CASSLAGQGREKLFF.

J is TRBJ2-1 and V is TRBV25-1; 8 bases fit TRBD1. CDR1 is MGHDK and CDR2 is SYGVNS in the germline V gene. V trimming: 6 bases; J trimming: 7 bases; junction bases outside the gene matches: 5. The CDR3 covers 13 residues. The CDR3 here is CASSFRQGNEQFF. The CDR3 region has the DNA TGTGCCAGCAGCTTTAGACAGGGGAATGAGCAGTTCTTC.

The gene calls are TRBV9 and TRBJ1-4; perhaps TRBD1 as D (5 bases). CDR1 and CDR2 from the germline V gene are SGDLS and YYNGEE. The CDR3 spans 17 residues. V lost 3 bases to trimming and J lost 5 bases, with 20 bases between them. The CDR3 sequence: CASSESSGGGLNEKLFF. The CDR3 DNA is TGTGCCAGCAGCGAGAGCAGCGGGGGAGGGTTAAATGAAAAACTGTTTTTT.

J is TRBJ1-6 and V is TRBV12-5; TRBD1 aligns across 11 bases. The CDR3 runs 17 residues. Germline V lookup: CDR1 LGHNT, CDR2 FRNRAP. The V and J ends lost 5 bases and 10 bases, in that order; junction bases with no gene match: 13. The CDR3 coding sequence is TGTGCTAGTGGTGTAATCAGGACAGGGGGCGCGAGGTCACCCCTCCACTTT. Protein sequence: CASGVIRTGGARSPLHF.

V usage is TRBV19 and J usage is TRBJ1-1; D not certain. V lost 9 bases and J 3 bases, leaving 8 bases between the germline ends. The CDR3 has 11 amino acids. CDR1 and CDR2 (germline): LNHDA, SQIVND (reference sequence). CDR3 nucleotides: TGTGCCAGCCGGTTTCACACTGAAGCTTTCTTT. It yields the protein CASRFHTEAFF.

The chain uses TRBV7-6 and TRBJ1-6, with 10 bases matching TRBD1. The length of the CDR3 is 15 residues. From germline, CDR1 is SGHVS and CDR2 FNYEAQ. The trim removed 5 bases at V and 10 bases at J, leaving 8 bases unmatched. CDR3 sequence reads: CASSPQTGGGSPLHF. In nucleotides, the CDR3 is TGTGCCAGCAGCCCGCAGACAGGGGGCGGATCACCCCTCCACTTT.

The CDR3 protein is CASSLALVNEQFF. DNA of the CDR3: TGCGCCAGCAGCTTGGCACTGGTTAATGAGCAGTTCTTC. The V and J genes are TRBV5-1 and TRBJ2-1; D is unclear. This CDR3 comprises 13 residues. CDR1 and CDR2 (germline): SGHRS, YFSETQ. V was shortened by 0 bases and J by 7 bases, with 8 bases between the two germline ends.

J is TRBJ1-2 and V is TRBV28, with 12 positions matching TRBD1. This CDR3 is 14 amino acids long. V lost 6 bases, J lost 7 bases, and 6 bases stayed unmatched. Germline loops: CDR1 MDHEN, CDR2 SYDVKM. The chain's CDR3 is CASRGTGGVGGYTF. The CDR3 DNA reads TGTGCCAGCAGGGGGACAGGGGGCGTAGGTGGCTACACCTTC.

The chain carries TRBV19 and TRBJ2-4, with TRBD1 as a possible D gene (5 bases). The ends were cut back, 0 bases at V and 13 bases at J, with 13 bases in the middle. The CDR3 runs 13 residues. The germline V gene has CDR1 LNHDA and CDR2 SQIVND (reference sequence). The CDR3 coding sequence is TGTGCCAGTAGTATAGAAGGGGATCGGCTCCAGTACTTC. Its translation: CASSIEGDRLQYF.

The rearrangement links TRBV4-1 to TRBJ1-1, with TRBD1 matching over 12 bases. Trimming took 4 bases from V and 4 from J; bases not matched to a gene: 7. CDR1 is MGHRA and CDR2 is YSYEKL in the germline V gene. The CDR3 is 16 residues long. Here the CDR3 DNA reads TGCGCCAGCAGCCCGGGAGGGACAGGGGGCCTCACTGAAGCTTTCTTT. This encodes CASSPGGTGGLTEAFF.